The sequence of this T cell receptor (beta chain) was determined in a study of cytomegalovirus exposure and HLA in healthy donors. Across the whole study: A later analysis reported the 100 to 150 validation repertoires used the same platform as the approximately 650 first-cohort repertoires.

Only in-frame clones appear in the TCRdb table, and some are missing; sequencing was by immunoSEQ multiplex PCR. This table holds about 240,000 clones, around nine tenths found once. Germline CDR1 is SGHDT and CDR2 is YYEEEE. Trimming shortened V by 5 bases and J by 11 bases, and 16 bases separated the two germline ends. The length of the CDR3 is 12 residues. The sample was PBMCs. The receptor's source is a man aged 18 to 30 in good health and CMV-seronegative. The V call is TRBV5-6, the J call TRBJ1-1; D unresolved. The chain's CDR3 is CASSPGREMAFF. The CDR3 region has the DNA TGTGCCAGCAGTCCAGGACGGGAGATGGCTTTCTTT.